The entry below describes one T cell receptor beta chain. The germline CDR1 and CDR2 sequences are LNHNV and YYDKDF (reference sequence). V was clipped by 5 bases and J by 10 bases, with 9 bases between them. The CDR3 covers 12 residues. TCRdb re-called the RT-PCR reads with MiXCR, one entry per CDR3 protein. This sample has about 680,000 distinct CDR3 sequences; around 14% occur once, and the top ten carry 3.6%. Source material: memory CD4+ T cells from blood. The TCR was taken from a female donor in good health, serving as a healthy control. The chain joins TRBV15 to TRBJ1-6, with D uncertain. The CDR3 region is CATSERNSPLHF. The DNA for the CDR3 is TGTGCCACCAGCGAACGGAACTCACCCCTCCACTTT.